These 2 T cell receptor beta chains share one sample of origin, sequenced in a study of PD-L1 blockade in urothelial cancer. The data were produced by immunoSEQ multiplex PCR, yet TCRdb's version contains in-frame clones alone and is incomplete. The table includes tens of thousands of clones, approximately 72% detected once. As for time point: pretreatment peripheral blood. The sample here was PBMCs, taken around atezolizumab (anti-PD-L1) treatment. These TCRs come from a man in his 70s with urothelial cancer.

The chain employs TRBV5-5 and TRBJ2-7, with D perhaps TRBD1 (6 bases). The germline CDR1 and CDR2 sequences are SGHKS and YYEKEE (reference sequence). Trimming shortened V by 4 bases and J by 7 bases, and 21 bases separated the two germline ends. This CDR3 is 15 amino acids long. CDR3 sequence reads: CASSPGQTLRWEQYF. The CDR3 DNA is TGTGCCAGCAGCCCCGGACAGACGCTACGTTGGGAGCAGTACTTC.

The chain recombines TRBV11-2 with TRBJ1-4, with D perhaps matching TRBD1 (5 bases). Trimming took 5 bases from V and 7 from J, leaving 14 bases between them. There are 14 residues in the CDR3. CDR1 is SGHAT, CDR2 FQNNGV, per germline. The CDR3 DNA is TGTGCCAGCAGCATCCGACAGCCGTCTGAAAAACTGTTTTTT. Translated: CASSIRQPSEKLFF.